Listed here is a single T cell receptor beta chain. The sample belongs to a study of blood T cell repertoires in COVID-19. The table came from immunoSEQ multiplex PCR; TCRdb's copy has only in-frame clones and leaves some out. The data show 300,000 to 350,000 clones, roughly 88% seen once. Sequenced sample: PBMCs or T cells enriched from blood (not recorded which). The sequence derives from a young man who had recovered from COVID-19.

CDR3 in amino acids: CASSYSNPGALYEQYF. The CDR3 DNA reads TGTGCCAGCAGTTACTCGAACCCAGGGGCCCTCTACGAGCAGTACTTC. The J gene is TRBJ2-7, the V gene TRBV6-5; a weak D match, TRBD1 (6 bases). The germline gives CDR1 MNHEY, CDR2 SVGAGI. CDR3 length equals 16 residues. V was trimmed by 0 bases and J by 3 bases, leaving 15 bases between them.